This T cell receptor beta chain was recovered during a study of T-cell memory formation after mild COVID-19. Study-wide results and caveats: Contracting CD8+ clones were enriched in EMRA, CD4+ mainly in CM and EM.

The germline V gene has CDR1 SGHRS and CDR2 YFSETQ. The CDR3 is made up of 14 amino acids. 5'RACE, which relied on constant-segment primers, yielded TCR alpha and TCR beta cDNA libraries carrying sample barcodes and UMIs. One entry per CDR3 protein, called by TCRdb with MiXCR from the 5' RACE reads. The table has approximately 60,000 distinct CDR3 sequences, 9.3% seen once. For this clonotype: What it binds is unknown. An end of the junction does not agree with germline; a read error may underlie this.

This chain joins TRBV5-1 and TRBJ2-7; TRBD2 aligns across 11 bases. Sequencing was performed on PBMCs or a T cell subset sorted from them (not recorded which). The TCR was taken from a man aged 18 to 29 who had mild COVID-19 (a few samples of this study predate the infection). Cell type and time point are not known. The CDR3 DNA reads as TGCGCCAGCAGATTGGGACTAGCGGCCTACGAGCAGTACTTC. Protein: CASRLGLAAYEQYF.